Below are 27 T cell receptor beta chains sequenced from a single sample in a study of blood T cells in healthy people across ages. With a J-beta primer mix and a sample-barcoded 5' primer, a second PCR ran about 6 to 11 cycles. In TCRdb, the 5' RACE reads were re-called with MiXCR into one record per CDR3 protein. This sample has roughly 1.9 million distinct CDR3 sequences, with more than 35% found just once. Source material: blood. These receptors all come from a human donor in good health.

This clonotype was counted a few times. The CDR3 region has the DNA TGTGCCAGTAGCCCTCGGATGGGGACTGAAGCTTTCTTT. This translates into CASSPRMGTEAFF. This chain links TRBV11-2 with TRBJ1-1; D gene unclear. Looked up from germline, CDR1 is SGHAT and CDR2 is FQNNGV. Deletions cut 9 bases from V and 5 bases from J, with 16 bases between. The CDR3 totals 13 residues.

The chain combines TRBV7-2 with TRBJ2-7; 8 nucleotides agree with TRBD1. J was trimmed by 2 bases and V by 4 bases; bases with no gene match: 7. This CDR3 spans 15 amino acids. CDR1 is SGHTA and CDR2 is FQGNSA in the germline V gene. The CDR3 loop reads CASSSPGTGPYEQYF. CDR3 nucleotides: TGTGCCAGCAGCTCCCCCGGGACAGGCCCCTACGAGCAGTACTTC.

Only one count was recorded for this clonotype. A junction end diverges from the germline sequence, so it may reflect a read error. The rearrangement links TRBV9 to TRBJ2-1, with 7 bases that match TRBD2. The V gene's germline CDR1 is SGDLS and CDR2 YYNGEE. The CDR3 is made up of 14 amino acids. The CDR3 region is CAGSVGGGDNEQFF. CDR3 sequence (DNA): TGTGCCGGCAGCGTCGGGGGAGGGGACAATGAGCAGTTCTTC.

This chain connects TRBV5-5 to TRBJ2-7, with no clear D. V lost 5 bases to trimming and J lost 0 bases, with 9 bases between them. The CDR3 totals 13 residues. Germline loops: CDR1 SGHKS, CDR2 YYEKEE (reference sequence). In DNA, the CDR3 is TGTGCCAGCAGGACGTTTAACTCCTACGAGCAGTACTTC. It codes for CASRTFNSYEQYF.

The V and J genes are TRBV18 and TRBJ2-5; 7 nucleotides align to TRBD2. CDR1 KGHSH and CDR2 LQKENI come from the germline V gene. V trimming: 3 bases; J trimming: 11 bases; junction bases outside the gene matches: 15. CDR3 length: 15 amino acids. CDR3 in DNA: TGTGCCAGCTCACCGCGGGGGTCCTCCTACAATGAGCAGTACTTC. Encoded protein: CASSPRGSSYNEQYF.

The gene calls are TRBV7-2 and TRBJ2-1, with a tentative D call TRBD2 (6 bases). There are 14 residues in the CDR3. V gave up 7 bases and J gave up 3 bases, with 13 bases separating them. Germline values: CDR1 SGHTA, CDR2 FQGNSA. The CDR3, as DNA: TGTGCCAGCACCTCTTGGGGGGACTACAATGAGCAGTTCTTC. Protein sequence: CASTSWGDYNEQFF.

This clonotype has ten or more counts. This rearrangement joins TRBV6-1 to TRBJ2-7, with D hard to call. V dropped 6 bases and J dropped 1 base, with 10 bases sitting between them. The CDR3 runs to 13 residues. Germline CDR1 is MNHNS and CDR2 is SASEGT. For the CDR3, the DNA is TGTGCCAGCAGCCGGACGGAATCCTACGAGCAGTACTTC. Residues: CASSRTESYEQYF.

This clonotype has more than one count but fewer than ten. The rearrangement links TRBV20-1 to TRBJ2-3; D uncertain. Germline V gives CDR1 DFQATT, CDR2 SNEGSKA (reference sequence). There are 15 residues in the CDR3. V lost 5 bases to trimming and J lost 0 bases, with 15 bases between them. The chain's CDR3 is CSAPNGLISTDTQYF. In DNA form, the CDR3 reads TGCAGTGCTCCTAACGGCCTAATTAGCACAGATACGCAGTATTTT.

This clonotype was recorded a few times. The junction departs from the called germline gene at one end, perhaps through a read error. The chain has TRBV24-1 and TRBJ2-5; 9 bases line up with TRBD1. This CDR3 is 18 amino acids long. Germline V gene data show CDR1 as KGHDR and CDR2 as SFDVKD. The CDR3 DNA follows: TGTGCCGCCAGTGGCCCCTCAAGAGGACAGGGGTGGGAAGAGACCCAGTACTTC. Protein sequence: CAASGPSRGQGWEETQYF.

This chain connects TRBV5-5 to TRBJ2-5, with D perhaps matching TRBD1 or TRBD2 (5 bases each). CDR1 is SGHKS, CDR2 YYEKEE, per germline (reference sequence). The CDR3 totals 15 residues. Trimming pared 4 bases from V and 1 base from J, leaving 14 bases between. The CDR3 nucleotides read TGTGCCAGCAGCAACGCCCCCGGGACCCAAGAGACCCAGTACTTC. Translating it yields CASSNAPGTQETQYF.

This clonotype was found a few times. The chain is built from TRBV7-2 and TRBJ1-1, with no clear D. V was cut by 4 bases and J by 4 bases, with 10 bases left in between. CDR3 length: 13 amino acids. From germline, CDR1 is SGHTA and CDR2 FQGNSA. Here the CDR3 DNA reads TGTGCCAGCAGCTCCCTTGGTAGCACTGAAGCTTTCTTT. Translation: CASSSLGSTEAFF.

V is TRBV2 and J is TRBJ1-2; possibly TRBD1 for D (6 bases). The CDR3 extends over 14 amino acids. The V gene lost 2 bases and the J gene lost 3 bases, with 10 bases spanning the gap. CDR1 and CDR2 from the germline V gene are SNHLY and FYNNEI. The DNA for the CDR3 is TGTGCCAGCAGTGAATCAACAGGGTACTATGGCTACACCTTC. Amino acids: CASSESTGYYGYTF.

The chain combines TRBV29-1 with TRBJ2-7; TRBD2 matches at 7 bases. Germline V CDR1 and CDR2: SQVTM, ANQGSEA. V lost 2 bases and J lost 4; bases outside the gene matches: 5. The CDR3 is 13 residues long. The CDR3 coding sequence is TGCAGCGTTGAATATCAGGGAGGGTACGAGCAGTACTTC. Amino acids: CSVEYQGGYEQYF.

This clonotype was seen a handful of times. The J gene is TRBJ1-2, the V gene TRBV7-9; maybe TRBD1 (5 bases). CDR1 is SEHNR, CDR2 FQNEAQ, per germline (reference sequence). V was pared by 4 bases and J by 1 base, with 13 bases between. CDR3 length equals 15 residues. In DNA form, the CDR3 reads TGTGCCAGCAGCTCTAGGGACGGACATAACTATGGCTACACCTTC. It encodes CASSSRDGHNYGYTF.

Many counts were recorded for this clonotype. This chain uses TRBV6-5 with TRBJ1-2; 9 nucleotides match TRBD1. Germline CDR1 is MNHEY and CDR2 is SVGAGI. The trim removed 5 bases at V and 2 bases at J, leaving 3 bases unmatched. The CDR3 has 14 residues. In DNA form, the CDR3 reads TGTGCCAGCAGTCGGACAGGGGAGAACTATGGCTACACCTTC. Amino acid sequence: CASSRTGENYGYTF.

CDR3 DNA: TGTGCCAGCAGCTTTTCGTACAGGGTTTTAATAGGGAATGAGCAGTTCTTC. Amino acids: CASSFSYRVLIGNEQFF. The gene calls are TRBV7-8 and TRBJ2-1; D may be TRBD1 (6 bases). This CDR3 region has 17 residues. Trimming took off 3 bases at V and 7 bases at J, with 22 bases between the two ends. The germline CDR1 and CDR2 sequences are SGHVS and FQNEAQ.

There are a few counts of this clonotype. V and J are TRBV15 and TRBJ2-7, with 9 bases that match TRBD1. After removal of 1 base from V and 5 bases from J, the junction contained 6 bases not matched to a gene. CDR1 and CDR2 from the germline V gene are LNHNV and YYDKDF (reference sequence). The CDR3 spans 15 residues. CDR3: CATSRGQGGADEQYF. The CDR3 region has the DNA TGTGCCACCAGCAGAGGACAGGGGGGGGCGGACGAGCAGTACTTC. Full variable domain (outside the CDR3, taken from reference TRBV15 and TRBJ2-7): DAMVIQNPRYQVTQFGKPVTLSCSQTLNHNVMYWYQQKSSQAPKLLFHYYDKDFNNEADTPDNFQSRRPNTSFCFLDIRSPGLGDTAMYLCATSRGQGGADEQYFGPGTRLTVT.

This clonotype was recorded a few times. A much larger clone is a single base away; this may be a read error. CDR3 sequence reads: CAISQDRNYEQYF. In DNA form, the CDR3 reads TGTGCCATCAGCCAGGACAGGAACTACGAGCAGTACTTC. The chain joins TRBV10-3 to TRBJ2-7; 7 nucleotides match TRBD1. Germline V lookup: CDR1 ENHRY, CDR2 SYGVKD. CDR3 size: 13 residues. The trim removed 6 bases at V and 3 bases at J, leaving 5 bases unmatched.

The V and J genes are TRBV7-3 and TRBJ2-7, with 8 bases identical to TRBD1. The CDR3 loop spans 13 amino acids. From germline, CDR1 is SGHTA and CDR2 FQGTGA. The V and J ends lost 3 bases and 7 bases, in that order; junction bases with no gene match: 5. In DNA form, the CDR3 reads TGTGCCAGCAGCTTTGACAGGGGAACTGAGCAGTACTTC. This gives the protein CASSFDRGTEQYF.

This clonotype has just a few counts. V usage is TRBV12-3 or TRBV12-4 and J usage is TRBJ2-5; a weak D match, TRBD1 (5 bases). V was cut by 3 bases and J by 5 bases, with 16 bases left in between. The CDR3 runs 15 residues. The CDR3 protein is CASSFLGVMGETQYF. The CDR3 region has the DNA TGTGCCAGCAGTTTCCTAGGGGTGATGGGCGAGACCCAGTACTTC.

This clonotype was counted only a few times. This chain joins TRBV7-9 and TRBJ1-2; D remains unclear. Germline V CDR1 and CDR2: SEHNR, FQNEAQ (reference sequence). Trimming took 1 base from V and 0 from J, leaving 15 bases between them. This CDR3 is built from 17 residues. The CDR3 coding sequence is TGTGCCAGCAGCTTAGTACGGGGTACCAATTCTAACTATGGCTACACCTTC. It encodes CASSLVRGTNSNYGYTF.

The CDR3 DNA reads TGTGCCAGCAGTCCATGGGACTCCCGATGGAATGAGCAGTTCTTC. This gives the protein CASSPWDSRWNEQFF. The J gene is TRBJ2-1, the V gene TRBV6-6; a possible D gene is TRBD2 (6 bases). The ends were cut back, 5 bases at V and 7 bases at J, with 18 bases in the middle. CDR1 is MNHNY, CDR2 SVGAGI, per germline (reference sequence). The CDR3 spans 15 residues.

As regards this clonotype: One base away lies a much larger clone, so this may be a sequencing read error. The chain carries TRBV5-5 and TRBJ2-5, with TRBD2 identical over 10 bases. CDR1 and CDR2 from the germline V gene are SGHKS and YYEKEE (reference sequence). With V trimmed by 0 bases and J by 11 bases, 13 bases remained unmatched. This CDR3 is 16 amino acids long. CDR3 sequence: CASSLGPSGGQNEQYF. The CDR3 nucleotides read TGTGCCAGCAGCTTGGGTCCTAGCGGGGGACAGAATGAGCAGTACTTC.

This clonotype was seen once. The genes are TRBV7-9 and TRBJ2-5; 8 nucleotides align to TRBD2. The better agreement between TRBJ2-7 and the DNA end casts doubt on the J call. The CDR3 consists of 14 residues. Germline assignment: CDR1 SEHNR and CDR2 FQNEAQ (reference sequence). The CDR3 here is CASGLGLSGGEQYF. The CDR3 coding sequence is TGTGCCAGCGGCCTGGGACTAAGCGGGGGCGAGCAGTACTTC.

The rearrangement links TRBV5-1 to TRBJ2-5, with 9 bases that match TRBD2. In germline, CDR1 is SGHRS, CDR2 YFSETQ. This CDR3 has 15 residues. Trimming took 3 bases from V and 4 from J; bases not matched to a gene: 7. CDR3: CASSWAGGGAETQYF. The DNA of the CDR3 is TGCGCCAGCAGCTGGGCCGGCGGGGGGGCAGAGACCCAGTACTTC.

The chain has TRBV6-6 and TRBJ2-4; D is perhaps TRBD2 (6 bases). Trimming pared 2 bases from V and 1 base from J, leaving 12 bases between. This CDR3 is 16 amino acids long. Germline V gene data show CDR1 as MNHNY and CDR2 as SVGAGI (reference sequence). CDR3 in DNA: TGTGCCAGCAGTTACAGGGAGGTTACCGCCAAAAACATTCAGTACTTC. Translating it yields CASSYREVTAKNIQYF.

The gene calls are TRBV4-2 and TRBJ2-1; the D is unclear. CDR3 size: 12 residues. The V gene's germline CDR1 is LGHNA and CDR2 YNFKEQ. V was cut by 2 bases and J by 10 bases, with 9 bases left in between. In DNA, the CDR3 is TGTGCCAGCAGCCAACGAATTAGCGAGCAGTTCTTC. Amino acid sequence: CASSQRISEQFF.